The rows below give T cell receptor beta chains drawn from one sample of a study of T-cell memory formation after mild COVID-19. TCRdb fed the 5' RACE reads into MiXCR, producing one record per CDR3 protein. The sample has hundreds of thousands of distinct CDR3 sequences, under 20% seen once. The sample was PBMCs or a T cell subset sorted from them (not recorded which). The receptors here all came from a man aged 18 to 35 who had mild COVID-19 (a few samples of this study predate the infection). Cell type and time point are not known. CDR3s include the opening cysteine and the closing phenylalanine or tryptophan. D genes are given only for firm matches. The size of a clone is reported for some rows only, either as once, few or many, or as a class for expanded clones.

DNA	CDR3	size	J	D	V
TGTGCCACCAGTGATCCGGTAGATGGCTACACCTTC	CATSDPVDGYTF	.	TRBJ1-2	.	TRBV24-1
TGCAGCGTTGATGCGGGGGGGCAAGAGACCCAGTACTTC	CSVDAGGQETQYF	.	TRBJ2-5	TRBD2	TRBV29-1
TGTGCCAGCAGCCCGAGGACTAGCCTAACCGGGGAGCTGTTTTTT	CASSPRTSLTGELFF	many	TRBJ2-2	TRBD2	TRBV5-4
TGTGCCAGCAGCTCTTCCGGGACAGGGTCCTATGGCTACACCTTC	CASSSSGTGSYGYTF	.	TRBJ1-2	TRBD1	TRBV7-2
TGCAGTGCTGCCAACAGGGGAGGGTATGGCTACACCTTC	CSAANRGGYGYTF	few	TRBJ1-2	TRBD1	TRBV20-1
TGTGCCAGCAGCACACAGGAATGGAGCTATGGCTACACCTTC	CASSTQEWSYGYTF	few	TRBJ1-2	.	TRBV7-8
TGCAGTGCTCCGGACAGGGGGCGTAACACCATATATTTT	CSAPDRGRNTIYF	.	TRBJ1-3	TRBD1	TRBV20-1
TGCAGTGCTAGAGTGGAAGGAGATACGAGTAATGAAAAACTGTTTTTT	CSARVEGDTSNEKLFF	.	TRBJ1-4	.	TRBV20-1
TGTGCCATCAGGGACAGGGGTGGCACCGGGGAGCTGTTTTTT	CAIRDRGGTGELFF	few	TRBJ2-2	TRBD1	TRBV10-3
TGCAGCGTTCAAGGACTGATAGCGCGGTATTTT	CSVQGLIARYF	once	TRBJ2-3	.	TRBV29-1
TGTGCCACCAGGGATCCGGAAGAGACCCAGTACTTC	CATRDPEETQYF	many	TRBJ2-5	.	TRBV15
TGCGCCAGCAGCGGGACAGCTACTTCTAATGAAAAACTGTTTTTT	CASSGTATSNEKLFF	few	TRBJ1-4	TRBD1	TRBV5-1
TGTGCCAGCGACTTGATGCTACCCTATAATTCACCCCTCCACTTT	CASDLMLPYNSPLHF	few	TRBJ1-6	.	TRBV2
TGTGCCACCAGCAGAGTGCTGCAGTACAATGAGCAGTTCTTC	CATSRVLQYNEQFF	.	TRBJ2-1	.	TRBV15
TGTGCCAGCAGTGGATATGAAAAACTGTTTTTT	CASSGYEKLFF	.	TRBJ1-4	.	TRBV2
TGTGCCAGCAGTTCTCTAGCGGGGGGTTCGAGTGAGCAGTTCTTC	CASSSLAGGSSEQFF	.	TRBJ2-1	TRBD2	TRBV12-3/TRBV12-4
TGTGCCAGCAGCTTAGCGTTACAGCGGCGGGATTCACCCCTCCACTTT	CASSLALQRRDSPLHF	few	TRBJ1-6	.	TRBV7-6
TGTGCCAGCAGCCGACCGGGACAGATATTTTTAGGCTTC	CASSRPGQIFLGF	.	TRBJ2-1	TRBD1	TRBV7-2
TGTGCCAGCAGCCAAGATCGGGGGGCGGCTTGGGAGACCCAGTACTTC	CASSQDRGAAWETQYF	.	TRBJ2-5	.	TRBV4-2
TGTGCCAGCAGTGACACAGTGATGAATGAAAAACTGTTTTTT	CASSDTVMNEKLFF	.	TRBJ1-4	.	TRBV27
TGTGCCAGCAGCTTAGACAGGGGACGATTAGGCAACTACACCTTC	CASSLDRGRLGNYTF	.	TRBJ1-2	TRBD1	TRBV7-2
TGCGCCAGCAGCTTACCCCGGGACGGAATATTGAACACTGAAGCTTTCTTT	CASSLPRDGILNTEAFF	few	TRBJ1-1	.	TRBV5-1
TGTGCCAGCAGCTCGAAGACTAGGACAGATACGCAGTATTTT	CASSSKTRTDTQYF	.	TRBJ2-3	.	TRBV5-6
TGTGCCAGTTCATCATCCGACCGGCGGGGTGAGCAGTTCTTC	CASSSSDRRGEQFF	.	TRBJ2-1	.	TRBV6-1
TGTGCCAGCACCCGCAGGGCCATCGCTGAAGCTTTCTTT	CASTRRAIAEAFF	.	TRBJ1-1	.	TRBV6-1
TGTGCCAGCAGTGGGATGCTAGCGGGGGGGGAGACCCAGTACTTC	CASSGMLAGGETQYF	.	TRBJ2-5	TRBD2	TRBV6-1
TGTGCCAGCAGCAACTTCGGACAGGGAAATTCACCCCTCCACTTT	CASSNFGQGNSPLHF	.	TRBJ1-6	TRBD1	TRBV6-2/TRBV6-3
TGTGCCAGCAGTTTACCAAGGGGCGGGGAGCTGTTTTTT	CASSLPRGGELFF	many	TRBJ2-2	.	TRBV12-3/TRBV12-4
TGTGCCAGCATCGGAACCGCGGGGGCCAACGTCCTGACTTTC	CASIGTAGANVLTF	.	TRBJ2-6	.	TRBV12-3/TRBV12-4
TGCAGTGTAGTAGGACTAGCGGACAATGAGCAGTTCTTC	CSVVGLADNEQFF	.	TRBJ2-1	TRBD2	TRBV20-1
TGCAGCGTAAGCAGACAGGGGTGGAGCACTGAAGCTTTCTTT	CSVSRQGWSTEAFF	few	TRBJ1-1	TRBD1	TRBV29-1
TGTGCCACCAGTGATTTGCGGAAAGTCGGGGAGCTGTTTTTT	CATSDLRKVGELFF	.	TRBJ2-2	.	TRBV24-1
TGTGCCAGCAGCCCCCAACCGCAACAGGGTTCCCTAGCGGACACCGGGGAGCTGTTTTTT	CASSPQPQQGSLADTGELFF	few	TRBJ2-2	.	TRBV7-2
TGTGCCAGCAGCGAGGGGACTGGATCAAACATTCAGTACTTC	CASSEGTGSNIQYF	few	TRBJ2-4	.	TRBV9
TGTGCCAGCAGCGACGACGCGTCGACAGCTACATTT	CASSDDASTATF	many	TRBJ1-1	.	TRBV3-1
TGTGCCAGCAGTTCTGGGGGGGGCGGAGAGACCCAGTACTTC	CASSSGGGGETQYF	.	TRBJ2-5	.	TRBV12-3/TRBV12-4
TGTGCCAGCAGTTTCGGAGATGAGCAGTTCTTC	CASSFGDEQFF	many	TRBJ2-1	.	TRBV12-3/TRBV12-4
TGTGCCAGCAGCTTGTCCAGGACACTTTACAATGAGCAGTTCTTC	CASSLSRTLYNEQFF	few	TRBJ2-1	.	TRBV5-5
TGTGCCAGCTGCAGACTTGGGGGGCAGCCCCAGCATTTT	CASCRLGGQPQHF	many	TRBJ1-5	.	TRBV6-6
TGTGCCAGCAGCCTAGGGACTAGCGGGGGTGGTGAGCAGTTCTTC	CASSLGTSGGGEQFF	.	TRBJ2-1	TRBD2	TRBV7-8
TGTGCCAGCAGCCCTGGACAGGGGGGTGGAAACACCATATATTTT	CASSPGQGGGNTIYF	.	TRBJ1-3	TRBD1	TRBV7-2
TGTGCCATACAGGGGTTAGGAAACACCATATATTTT	CAIQGLGNTIYF	.	TRBJ1-3	TRBD1	TRBV6-1